This TCR beta chain appears in the sequencing data of a study of human T cells and chemical hapten exposure. The wider study: Patients had diphenylcyclopropenone applied to the scalp weekly throughout the approximately 22-week study.

V lost 0 bases and J lost 0; bases outside the gene matches: 9. The V gene's germline CDR1 is GTSNPN and CDR2 SVGIG (reference sequence). CDR3 size: 18 residues. Whole-study results and caveats: Expanded TCRs formed significantly more large CDR3 similarity clusters than controls. Healthy individuals' immune responses may differ from those of donors, who had alopecia.

A few counts support this clonotype. Its antigen is still unknown. TCRdb re-called the RACE reads with MiXCR, one entry per CDR3 protein. Of 150,000 to 200,000 distinct CDR3 sequences in the sample, about 14% are singletons; the top ten hold 1.5% to 2%. Time point in this sample: patch test 1, 2 weeks after DPC sensitization. Sample treatment: therapeutic diphenylcyclopropenone sensitization with weekly scalp DPC. Blood draws preceded each patch test application. This sequence was found in a woman aged 25 to 39 with alopecia areata. Some clones in this sample may be carry-over from other donors' samples. The sequenced sample was whole blood, obtained in connection with sensitization to the hapten diphenylcyclopropenone (DPC). V is TRBV30 and J is TRBJ2-1; TRBD2 aligns across 9 bases. CDR3 protein: CAWSVRTSGFSSYNEQFF. The CDR3 DNA reads TGTGCCTGGAGTGTACGAACTAGCGGGTTTAGCTCCTACAATGAGCAGTTCTTC.